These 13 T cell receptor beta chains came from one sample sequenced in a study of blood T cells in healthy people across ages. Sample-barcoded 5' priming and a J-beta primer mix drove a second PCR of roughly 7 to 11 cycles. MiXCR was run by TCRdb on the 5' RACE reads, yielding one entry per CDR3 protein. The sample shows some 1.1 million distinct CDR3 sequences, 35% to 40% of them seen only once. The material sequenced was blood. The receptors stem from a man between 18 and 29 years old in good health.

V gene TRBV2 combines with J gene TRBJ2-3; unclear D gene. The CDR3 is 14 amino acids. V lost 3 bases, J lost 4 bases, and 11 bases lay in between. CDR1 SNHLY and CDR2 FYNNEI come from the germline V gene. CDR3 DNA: TGTGCCAGCAGTGATGGGAAGGGCGCAGATACGCAGTATTTT. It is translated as CASSDGKGADTQYF.

CDR3 sequence (DNA): TGTGCCAGCAGTGAAGGCGGGGGGCCAGATACGCAGTATTTT. Its protein is CASSEGGGPDTQYF. This chain uses TRBV6-1 with TRBJ2-3, with TRBD2 matching over 8 bases. After removal of 1 base from V and 4 bases from J, the junction contained 1 base not matched to a gene. The CDR3 loop spans 14 amino acids. Germline values: CDR1 MNHNS, CDR2 SASEGT.

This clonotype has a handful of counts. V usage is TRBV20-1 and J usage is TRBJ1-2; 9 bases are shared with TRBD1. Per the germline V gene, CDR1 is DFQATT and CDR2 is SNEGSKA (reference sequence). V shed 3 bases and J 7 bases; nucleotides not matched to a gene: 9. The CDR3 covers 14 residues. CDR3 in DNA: TGCAGTGCTAGCTTGGGGGACAGGGTCGGTGGCTACACCTTC. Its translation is CSASLGDRVGGYTF.

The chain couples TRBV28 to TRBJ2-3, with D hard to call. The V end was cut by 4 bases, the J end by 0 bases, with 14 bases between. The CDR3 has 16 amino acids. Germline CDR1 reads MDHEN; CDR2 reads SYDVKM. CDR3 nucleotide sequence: TGTGCCAGCAGTTCCGTCCGAATTTCTAGCACAGATACGCAGTATTTT. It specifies CASSSVRISSTDTQYF.

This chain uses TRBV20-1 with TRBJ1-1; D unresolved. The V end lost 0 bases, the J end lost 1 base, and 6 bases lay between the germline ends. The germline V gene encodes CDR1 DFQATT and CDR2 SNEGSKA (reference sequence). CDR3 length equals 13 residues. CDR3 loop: CSARDRPNTEAFF. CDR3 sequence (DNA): TGCAGTGCTAGAGACAGACCGAACACTGAAGCTTTCTTT.

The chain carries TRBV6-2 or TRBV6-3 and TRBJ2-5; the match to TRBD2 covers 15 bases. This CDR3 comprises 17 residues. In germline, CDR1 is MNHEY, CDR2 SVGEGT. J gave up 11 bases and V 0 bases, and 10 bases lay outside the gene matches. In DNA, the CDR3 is TGTGCCAGCAGTTACTCGGGACTAGCGGGGGGCCTCAATGAGCAGTACTTC. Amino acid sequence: CASSYSGLAGGLNEQYF.

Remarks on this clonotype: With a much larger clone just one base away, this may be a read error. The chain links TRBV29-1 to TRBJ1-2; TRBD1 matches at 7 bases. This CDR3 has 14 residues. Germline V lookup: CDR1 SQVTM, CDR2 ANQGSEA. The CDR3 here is CSVEALDRTYGCTF. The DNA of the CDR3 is TGCAGCGTTGAAGCATTGGACAGGACCTATGGCTGCACCTTC.

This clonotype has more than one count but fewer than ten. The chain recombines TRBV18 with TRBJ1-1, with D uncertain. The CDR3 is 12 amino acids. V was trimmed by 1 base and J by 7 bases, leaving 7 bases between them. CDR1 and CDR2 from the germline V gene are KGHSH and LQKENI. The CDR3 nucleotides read TGTGCCAGCTCACCACGGGCGGGTGAAGCTTTCTTT. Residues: CASSPRAGEAFF.

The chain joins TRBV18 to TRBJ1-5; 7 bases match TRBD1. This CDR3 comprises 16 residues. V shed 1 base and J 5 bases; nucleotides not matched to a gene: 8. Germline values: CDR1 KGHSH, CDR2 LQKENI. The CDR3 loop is CASSPLRGGSYQPQHF. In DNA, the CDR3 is TGTGCCAGCTCACCACTCCGAGGGGGCTCGTATCAGCCCCAGCATTTT.

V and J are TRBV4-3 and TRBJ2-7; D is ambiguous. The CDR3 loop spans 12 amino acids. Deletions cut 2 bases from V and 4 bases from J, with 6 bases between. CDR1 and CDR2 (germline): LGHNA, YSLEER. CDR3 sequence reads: CASSQQGYEQYF. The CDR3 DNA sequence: TGCGCCAGCAGCCAACAAGGGTACGAGCAGTACTTC.

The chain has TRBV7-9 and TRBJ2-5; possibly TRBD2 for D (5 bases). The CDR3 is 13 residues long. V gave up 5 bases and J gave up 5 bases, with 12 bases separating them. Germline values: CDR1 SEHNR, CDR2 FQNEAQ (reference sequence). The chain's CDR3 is CASSPWTGETQYF. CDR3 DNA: TGTGCCAGCAGCCCCTGGACTGGGGAGACCCAGTACTTC.

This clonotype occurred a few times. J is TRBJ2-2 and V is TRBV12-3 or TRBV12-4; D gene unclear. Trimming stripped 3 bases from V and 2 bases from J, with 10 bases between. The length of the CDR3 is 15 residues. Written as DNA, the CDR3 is TGTGCCAGCAGTTTGACGGGTCCCAACACCGGGGAGCTGTTTTTT. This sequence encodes CASSLTGPNTGELFF.

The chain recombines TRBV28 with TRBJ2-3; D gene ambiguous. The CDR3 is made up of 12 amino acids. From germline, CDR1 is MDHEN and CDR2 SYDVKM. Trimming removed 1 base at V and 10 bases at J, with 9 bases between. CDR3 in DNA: TGTGCCAGCAGTTTATACAAAGGAGCGCAGTATTTT. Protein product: CASSLYKGAQYF.